Described below is a single T cell receptor beta chain sequence and its context. Its specificity is unknown. Making the TCR beta libraries involved quantitative 5'-RACE with molecular barcodes. TCRdb fed the 5' RACE reads into MiXCR, producing one record per CDR3 protein. This sample carries approximately 290,000 distinct CDR3 sequences, around 20% of them seen once, and the ten largest clones take under 4%. With V trimmed by 2 bases and J by 8 bases, 15 bases remained unmatched. Germline lookup yields CDR1 LGHNA and CDR2 YSLEER. CDR3 size: 18 residues. This sample is drawn from a study of CD8 T cells in ankylosing spondylitis. Study findings and constraints: In ankylosing spondylitis blood, a motif of roughly 8 highly homologous TCR beta variants appeared characteristic.

This chain links TRBV4-3 with TRBJ2-1; 10 nucleotides agree with TRBD2. The sequenced sample was blood, either unsorted or a sorted T cell fraction (not recorded which). The TCR originated in a female donor with ankylosing spondylitis or in good health (not recorded which). Here the CDR3 DNA reads TGCGCCAGCAGCCAATTAGGGAGGAGCGGGAGGGCCCTGGATGAGCAGTTCTTC. Amino acids: CASSQLGRSGRALDEQFF.